The 28 T cell receptor beta chains below were found in one sample sequenced in a study of shared clonotypes between healthy human individuals. Repertoires were generated with immunoSEQ multiplex PCR, while TCRdb's copy carries only in-frame clones and drops some. The sample holds over a million clones, about 76% seen once. Sequencing used memory CD4+ T cells sorted from blood. The subset was: CD45RA-negative fraction. Source of these receptors: a young man in good health.

This rearrangement joins TRBV2 to TRBJ2-5; D is possibly TRBD2 (7 bases). The V and J ends lost 3 bases and 0 bases respectively, with 11 bases between them. The CDR3 has 15 residues. From germline, CDR1 is SNHLY and CDR2 FYNNEI. CDR3 in amino acids: CASSDRGGYQETQYF. The CDR3 nucleotides are TGTGCCAGCAGTGATAGGGGGGGGTACCAAGAGACCCAGTACTTC.

This clone was counted a few times. The V gene is TRBV6-6, the J gene TRBJ2-3; the D is unclear. The germline CDR1 and CDR2 sequences are MNHNY and SVGAGI (reference sequence). V was pared by 0 bases and J by 6 bases, with 13 bases between. CDR3 length: 15 residues. CDR3 protein: CASSYSGNSADTQYF. The DNA for the CDR3 is TGTGCCAGCAGTTACTCCGGAAATAGTGCGGATACGCAGTATTTT.

Notes on this clone: This sample includes further DNA sequences coding for the same CDR3. This chain connects TRBV11-2 to TRBJ1-3; no reliable D call. This CDR3 comprises 13 residues. Trimming removed 6 bases from V and 2 bases from J, with 8 bases in between. The V gene's germline CDR1 is SGHAT and CDR2 FQNNGV. CDR3 protein: CASSPAPGNTIYF. Here the CDR3 DNA reads TGTGCCAGCAGTCCGGCCCCTGGAAACACCATATATTTT.

This chain links TRBV6-5 with TRBJ1-1, with 7 bases lining up with TRBD1. In germline, CDR1 is MNHEY, CDR2 SVGAGI. J gave up 4 bases and V 8 bases, and 4 bases lay outside the gene matches. CDR3 size: 12 residues. In nucleotides, the CDR3 is TGTGCCAGCTCCCAGGGGGGCACTGAAGCTTTCTTT. It is translated as CASSQGGTEAFF.

The chain is built from TRBV9 and TRBJ2-3; D not certain. The length of the CDR3 is 14 residues. Trimming cost V 0 bases and J 6 bases, with 11 bases left between them. Looked up from germline, CDR1 is SGDLS and CDR2 is YYNGEE. CDR3 protein: CASSVGGPFDTQYF. CDR3 DNA: TGTGCCAGCAGCGTAGGGGGTCCCTTCGATACGCAGTATTTT.

The V and J genes are TRBV28 and TRBJ2-7; 11 nucleotides match TRBD2. V was clipped by 7 bases and J by 3 bases; unmatched bases: 11. The CDR3 extends over 16 amino acids. Germline CDR1 MDHEN, CDR2 SYDVKM. The CDR3, as DNA: TGTGCCAGCACCTCTAGCGGGGGGCCCGAAGTCTACGAGCAGTACTTC. Its protein product is CASTSSGGPEVYEQYF.

The chain recombines TRBV6-6 with TRBJ1-6; TRBD1 is a possible D gene (5 bases). CDR3 size: 15 residues. Trimming took off 5 bases at V and 3 bases at J, with 11 bases between the two ends. Looked up from germline, CDR1 is MNHNY and CDR2 is SVGAGI (reference sequence). CDR3 sequence: CASSLPQDYNSPLHF. DNA of the CDR3: TGTGCCAGCAGTCTGCCACAGGACTATAATTCACCCCTCCACTTT.

J is TRBJ1-5 and V is TRBV6-5; D unclear. The CDR3 extends over 13 amino acids. The germline V and J ends were trimmed by 2 bases and 9 bases, with 11 bases remaining between them. Germline CDR1 reads MNHEY; CDR2 reads SVGAGI. For the CDR3, the DNA is TGTGCCAGCAGTTACAGAGTGCCTGGGCCCCAGCATTTT. It encodes CASSYRVPGPQHF.

This clone was recorded a few times. J is TRBJ1-1 and V is TRBV2; the D is unclear. The CDR3 runs to 13 residues. The germline V gene has CDR1 SNHLY and CDR2 FYNNEI. Trimming pared 7 bases from V and 4 bases from J, leaving 13 bases between. The CDR3 region is CASNNREGTEAFF. CDR3 DNA: TGTGCCAGCAACAATAGGGAAGGCACTGAAGCTTTCTTT.

The count of this clone is one. The J gene is TRBJ2-5, the V gene TRBV5-1; 12 bases are a match to TRBD1. The length of the CDR3 is 15 residues. J gave up 4 bases and V 4 bases, and 5 bases lay outside the gene matches. Germline lookup yields CDR1 SGHRS and CDR2 YFSETQ. The CDR3 region has the DNA TGCGCCAGCAGCACTCCGGGACAGGGGGCAGAGACCCAGTACTTC. It yields the protein CASSTPGQGAETQYF. The entire variable domain, with the rest obtained from reference TRBV5-1 and TRBJ2-5, is as follows: KAGVTQTPRYLIKTRGQQVTLSCSPISGHRSVSWYQQTPGQGLQFLFEYFSETQRNKGNFPGRFSGRQFSNSRSEMNVSTLELGDSALYLCASSTPGQGAETQYFGPGTRLLVL.

The rearrangement joins TRBV7-9 to TRBJ1-3; D may be TRBD1 (6 bases). The CDR3 length is 13 residues. Trimming removed 8 bases from V and 9 bases from J, with 17 bases in between. Germline CDR1 is SEHNR and CDR2 is FQNEAQ (reference sequence). The DNA for the CDR3 is TGTGCCAGCGACAAGGCCGGAGGGGGCACCATATATTTT. Protein: CASDKAGGGTIYF.

This clone was seen a few times. This chain uses TRBV27 with TRBJ1-6; 8 positions match TRBD1. Germline V gene sequence: CDR1 MNHEY, CDR2 SMNVEV (reference sequence). Trimming cost V 6 bases and J 4 bases; bases outside gene matches: 5. The length of the CDR3 is 15 residues. The CDR3 here is CASRGGQAYNSPLHF. In DNA, the CDR3 is TGTGCCAGCAGGGGGGGACAGGCATATAATTCACCCCTCCACTTT.

The chain joins TRBV5-1 to TRBJ2-1, with D perhaps matching TRBD1 (6 bases). Germline values: CDR1 SGHRS, CDR2 YFSETQ. The CDR3 loop spans 16 amino acids. V lost 4 bases and J 4 bases, leaving 18 bases between the germline ends. CDR3 loop: CASSPGNAQGYNEQFF. The CDR3, as DNA: TGCGCCAGCAGCCCGGGTAACGCACAGGGTTACAATGAGCAGTTCTTC. The full variable domain, rest sourced from reference TRBV5-1 and TRBJ2-1, is KAGVTQTPRYLIKTRGQQVTLSCSPISGHRSVSWYQQTPGQGLQFLFEYFSETQRNKGNFPGRFSGRQFSNSRSEMNVSTLELGDSALYLCASSPGNAQGYNEQFFGPGTRLTVL.

This clone was counted between two and nine times. This rearrangement joins TRBV7-8 to TRBJ1-3, with TRBD1 identical over 8 bases. Trimming took 2 bases from V and 4 from J; bases not matched to a gene: 7. The germline V gene encodes CDR1 SGHVS and CDR2 FQNEAQ. The CDR3 is 16 amino acids. The CDR3, as DNA: TGTGCCAGCAGCTTACGGCCAGGGGGCCCCGGAAACACCATATATTTT. Amino acids: CASSLRPGGPGNTIYF. Full variable domain (missing parts from reference TRBV7-8 and TRBJ1-3): GAGVSQSPRYKVAKRGQDVALRCDPISGHVSLFWYQQALGQGPEFLTYFQNEAQLDKSGLPSDRFFAERPEGSVSTLKIQRTQQEDSAVYLCASSLRPGGPGNTIYFGEGSWLTVV.

Only a few counts were recorded for this clone. V and J are TRBV10-3 and TRBJ1-2; D remains unclear. The V gene lost 0 bases and the J gene lost 8 bases, with 10 bases spanning the gap. CDR3 length equals 13 residues. Per germline, CDR1 ENHRY and CDR2 SYGVKD. CDR3 bases: TGTGCCATCAGTGAGTCCGAGGGCCGGGGCTACACCTTC. Translation gives CAISESEGRGYTF.

This clone was seen at least ten times. This chain uses TRBV2 with TRBJ2-6; D remains ambiguous. Trimming removed 8 bases from V and 0 bases from J, with 11 bases in between. The CDR3 extends over 15 amino acids. Per germline, CDR1 SNHLY and CDR2 FYNNEI. Here the CDR3 reads CASEEGLSGANVLTF. In DNA form, the CDR3 reads TGTGCCAGCGAGGAAGGGCTCTCTGGGGCCAACGTCCTGACTTTC.

As DNA, the CDR3 is TGCGCCAGCAGCTTAGGGGGCGTAGCGGGGTCAGCAGATACGCAGTATTTT. It codes for CASSLGGVAGSADTQYF. This rearrangement joins TRBV5-1 to TRBJ2-3; D may be TRBD2 (8 bases). V was trimmed by 2 bases and J by 4 bases, leaving 20 bases between them. Per the germline V gene, CDR1 is SGHRS and CDR2 is YFSETQ. The CDR3 contains 17 residues.

The rearrangement links TRBV25-1 to TRBJ1-6; perhaps TRBD1 as D (5 bases). The V and J ends lost 3 bases and 13 bases respectively, with 22 bases between them. The CDR3 is made up of 16 amino acids. Per germline, CDR1 MGHDK and CDR2 SYGVNS. The CDR3 is CASSESGRGSPSPLHF. The CDR3 nucleotides are TGTGCCAGCAGTGAGTCGGGGCGGGGGTCCCCTTCGCCCCTCCACTTT.

The V call is TRBV4-3, the J call TRBJ2-5; 8 positions agree with TRBD1. J lost 5 bases, V lost 0 bases, and 11 bases had no gene match. The CDR3 length is 17 residues. Germline V CDR1 and CDR2: LGHNA, YSLEER. CDR3 region: CASSQDPPGQGRETQYF. In DNA form, the CDR3 reads TGCGCCAGCAGCCAAGATCCCCCCGGACAGGGACGGGAGACCCAGTACTTC.

In DNA, the CDR3 is TGCGCCAGCAGCCAAGATATGGCTAGCGGGAATGAGCAGTTCTTC. Amino acid sequence: CASSQDMASGNEQFF. This sequence joins TRBV4-3 and TRBJ2-1, with 8 bases aligning to TRBD2. The CDR3 loop spans 15 amino acids. Germline values: CDR1 LGHNA, CDR2 YSLEER. The J segment lost 7 bases and the V segment lost 0 bases, leaving 5 bases of the junction unmatched.

The chain joins TRBV7-2 to TRBJ2-7; no clear D gene. CDR1 and CDR2 from the germline V gene are SGHTA and FQGNSA. This CDR3 comprises 15 residues. Trimming shortened V by 1 base and J by 2 bases, and 12 bases separated the two germline ends. The CDR3 DNA reads TGTGCCAGCAGCTTAGATGCCACTGTGACCTACGAGCAGTACTTC. Protein product: CASSLDATVTYEQYF.

Remarks on this clone: A read error may produce the germline difference seen at one junction end. The gene calls are TRBV7-7 and TRBJ1-1; tentatively, D is TRBD1 (5 bases). The CDR3 totals 13 residues. Per the germline V gene, CDR1 is SSHAT and CDR2 is FNYEAQ (reference sequence). The CDR3 is CASSTDSNTEAFF. The CDR3 DNA reads as TGTGCTAGCAGTACTGACAGTAACACTGAAGCTTTCTTT.

The chain uses TRBV10-3 and TRBJ2-1, with TRBD2 matching over 9 bases. The CDR3 is 15 amino acids. The junction had 5 bases not matched to a gene; V was cut back by 3 bases and J by 5 bases. Germline CDR1 and CDR2: ENHRY and SYGVKD. The CDR3 region is CAISDWASGNNEQFF. CDR3 nucleotides: TGTGCCATCAGTGACTGGGCTAGCGGGAACAATGAGCAGTTCTTC.

This clone was seen a few times. This sequence joins TRBV7-2 and TRBJ2-1; 11 positions agree with TRBD2. Germline V gene sequence: CDR1 SGHTA, CDR2 FQGNSA. The CDR3 covers 16 residues. V shed 5 bases, J shed 0 bases, and the junction held 3 bases outside the gene matches. CDR3 nucleotides: TGTGCCAGCAGCGGTAGCGGGAGGGGCTCCTACAATGAGCAGTTCTTC. Translating it yields CASSGSGRGSYNEQFF.

The chain combines TRBV9 with TRBJ1-6; D unresolved. V lost 4 bases to trimming and J lost 6 bases, with 14 bases between them. The CDR3 loop spans 15 amino acids. The V gene's germline CDR1 is SGDLS and CDR2 YYNGEE. Here the CDR3 reads CASSPGSIGNSPLHF. The CDR3 DNA follows: TGTGCCAGCAGCCCGGGGTCGATCGGTAATTCACCCCTCCACTTT.

V is TRBV10-2 and J is TRBJ1-4; no clear D gene. This CDR3 has 15 residues. Trimming cost V 6 bases and J 5 bases, with 16 bases left between them. The V gene's germline CDR1 is WSHSY and CDR2 SAAADI. The CDR3 nucleotides are TGCGCCAGCAGGTACGGGATACAAACGAATGAAAAACTGTTTTTT. Residues: CASRYGIQTNEKLFF.

This clone was counted a few times. The chain carries TRBV5-4 and TRBJ1-2; tentatively, D is TRBD1 (5 bases). This CDR3 comprises 12 residues. V lost 6 bases, J lost 4 bases, and 10 bases lay in between. CDR1 is SGHNT, CDR2 YYREEE, per germline (reference sequence). CDR3 residues: CASIGQSYGYTF. The CDR3 DNA is TGTGCCAGCATCGGACAATCCTATGGCTACACCTTC. The whole variable domain, remainder taken from reference TRBV5-4 and TRBJ1-2, is ETGVTQSPTHLIKTRGQQVTLRCSSQSGHNTVSWYQQALGQGPQFIFQYYREEENGRGNFPPRFSGLQFPNYSSELNVNALELDDSALYLCASIGQSYGYTFGSGTRLTVV.

The chain is built from TRBV6-5 and TRBJ1-3; D gene ambiguous. Germline CDR1 MNHEY, CDR2 SVGAGI. The CDR3 consists of 14 residues. V was cut by 5 bases and J by 1 base, with 9 bases left in between. As DNA, the CDR3 is TGTGCCAGCAGTCAAAGACCTTCTGGAAACACCATATATTTT. This gives the protein CASSQRPSGNTIYF.